This T cell receptor beta chain appears in the sequencing data of a study of vaccination effects on CD4 cells after COVID-19. Regarding the study as a whole: Sampling in the study covered few convalescent patients and included no early post-infection timepoints.

This clone has just a few counts. The antigen is unknown. This CDR3 region has 15 residues. CDR1 and CDR2 from the germline V gene are LGHNA and YNFKEQ. The V segment lost 5 bases and the J segment 3 bases; nucleotides outside the gene matches: 5. The culture ran for roughly ten days before CD4+ T cells were isolated. Participants each got two BNT162b2 or mRNA-1273 vaccine doses. Using immunoSEQ multiplex PCR, the repertoire was profiled, and TCRdb retains in-frame clones only, with some absent. The table has around 62,000 clones, just under 75% seen once. The TCR sequence derives from a human donor who received a COVID-19 vaccine. The starting material was CD4+ T cells from PBMCs cultured without peptide, obtained after COVID-19 vaccination. The chain combines TRBV4-2 with TRBJ1-3, with 9 positions matching TRBD1. The CDR3 here is CASSKGQGGGNTIYF. The CDR3 DNA reads as TGTGCCAGCAGCAAGGGACAGGGAGGTGGAAACACCATATATTTT.